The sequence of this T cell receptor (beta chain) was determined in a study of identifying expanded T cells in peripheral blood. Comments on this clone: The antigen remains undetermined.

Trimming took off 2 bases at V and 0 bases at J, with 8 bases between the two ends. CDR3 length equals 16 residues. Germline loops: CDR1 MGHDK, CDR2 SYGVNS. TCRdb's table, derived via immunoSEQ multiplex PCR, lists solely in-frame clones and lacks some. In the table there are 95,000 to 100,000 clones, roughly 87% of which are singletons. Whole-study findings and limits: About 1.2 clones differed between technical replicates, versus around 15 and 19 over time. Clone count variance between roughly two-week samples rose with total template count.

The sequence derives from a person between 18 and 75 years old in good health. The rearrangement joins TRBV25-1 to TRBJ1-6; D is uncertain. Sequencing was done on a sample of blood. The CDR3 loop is CASSEQPSSYNSPLHF. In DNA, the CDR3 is TGTGCCAGCAGTGAACAGCCGAGCTCCTATAATTCACCCCTCCACTTT.